This T cell receptor (beta chain) was sequenced during a study of control samples from healthy donors and cancer patients. With 2 bases removed from V and 1 base from J, the gap between germline ends came to 2 bases. The CDR3 loop spans 12 amino acids. Germline V CDR1 and CDR2: LGHDT, YNNKEL (reference sequence). This clone was detected only once. TCRdb's copy holds only in-frame clones and misses some; the assay was immunoSEQ multiplex PCR. The table includes approximately 87,000 clones, around 92% detected once. The source material was blood. The V and J genes are TRBV3-1 (or the pseudogene TRBV3-2) and TRBJ1-1; D is ambiguous. This sequence was found in a man aged 50 to 59 in good health. CDR3 sequence: CASSQTNTEAFF. CDR3 DNA sequence: TGTGCCAGCAGCCAAACGAACACTGAAGCTTTCTTT.